These T cell receptor beta chains were read from a single sample in a study of beta chain features in type 1 diabetes. Sequencing used immunoSEQ multiplex PCR; TCRdb keeps in-frame clones, though not all of them. The sample has hundreds of thousands of clones; about 12% are singletons. Sequencing input: naive CD4+ T cells from blood. These receptors all stem from a man aged 18 to 30 in good health. Both conserved end residues are trimmed from each CDR3.

CDR3 length | V gene | CDR3 protein
14 | TRBV28 | ASSSPTQGPGNTIY
12 | TRBV28 | ASSFTTEFYEQY
11 | TRBV2 | ASSGQLDTEAF
13 | TRBV19 | ASSMEAGVVDTQY
12 | TRBV28 | ASSTGQGYSLAF
12 | TRBV28 | ASSEWGMGGEAF
13 | TRBV5-6 | ASSFESRTSAEQF
13 | TRBV18 | ASSPGTGEGSPLH
15 | TRBV15 | ATSRPPTGGAQDEQF
10 | TRBV30 | AWSSGSYGYT
10 | TRBV29-1 | SVRGLRYEQY
14 | TRBV18 | ASSPRATGGRNEQF
12 | TRBV9 | ASSAGRTSYEQY
12 | TRBV5-1 | ASSRGTGVEKLF
9 | TRBV30 | AWSIGGEAF
11 | TRBV5-6 | ASSLVQTGELF
13 | TRBV7-8 | ASSLTGAGMTEAF
13 | TRBV7-2 | ASREDPPSSYEQY
12 | TRBV5-1 | ASSLAGVRDEQF
14 | TRBV29-1 | SVKTSGTSRGGEQF
12 | TRBV9 | ASSATSGVYEQY
13 | TRBV7-6 | ASSLRQGARETQY
13 | TRBV6-5 | ASRDLGEVYNEQF